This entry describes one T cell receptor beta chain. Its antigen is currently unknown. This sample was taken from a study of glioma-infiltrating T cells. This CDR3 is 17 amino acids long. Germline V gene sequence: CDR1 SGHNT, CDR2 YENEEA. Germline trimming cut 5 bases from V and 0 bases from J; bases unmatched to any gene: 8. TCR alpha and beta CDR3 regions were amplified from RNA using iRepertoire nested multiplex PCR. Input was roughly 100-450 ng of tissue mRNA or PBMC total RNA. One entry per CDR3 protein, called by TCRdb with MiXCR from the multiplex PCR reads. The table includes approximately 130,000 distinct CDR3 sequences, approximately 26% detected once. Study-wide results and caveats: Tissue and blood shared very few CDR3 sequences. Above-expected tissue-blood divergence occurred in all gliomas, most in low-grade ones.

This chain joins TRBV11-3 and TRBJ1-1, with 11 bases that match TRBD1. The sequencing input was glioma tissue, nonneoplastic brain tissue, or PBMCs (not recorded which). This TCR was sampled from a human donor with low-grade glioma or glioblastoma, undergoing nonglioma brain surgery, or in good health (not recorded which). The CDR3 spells CASSTTDRGRMNTEAFF. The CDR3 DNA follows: TGTGCCAGCAGCACTACGGACAGGGGGCGGATGAACACTGAAGCTTTCTTT.